This T cell receptor beta chain comes out of a study of cytomegalovirus exposure and HLA in healthy donors. Whole-study findings and limits: Several of the most significant clusters appeared, in a later analysis, to be linked to common viral pathogens. The Asian-associated ancestry cluster reportedly had fewer N-insertions than the roughly 670-donor mean in a later analysis.

The study ran its PCR with 60 Vbeta and 13 Jbeta primers. TCRdb keeps only in-frame clones here, not all; method: immunoSEQ multiplex PCR. The sample holds about 190,000 clones, around 88% seen once. In germline, CDR1 is MNHEY, CDR2 SVGAGI. The germline V and J ends were trimmed by 2 bases and 8 bases, with 12 bases remaining between them. CDR3 length: 14 residues. As concerns this clone: Its antigen is not identified.

Sequenced material: PBMCs. This TCR was sampled from a woman in her 30s in good health and CMV-seronegative. The chain couples TRBV6-5 to TRBJ1-4, with D uncertain. The CDR3 protein is CASSYGQVHEKLFF. CDR3 nucleotide sequence: TGTGCCAGCAGTTACGGGCAGGTCCACGAAAAACTGTTTTTT.